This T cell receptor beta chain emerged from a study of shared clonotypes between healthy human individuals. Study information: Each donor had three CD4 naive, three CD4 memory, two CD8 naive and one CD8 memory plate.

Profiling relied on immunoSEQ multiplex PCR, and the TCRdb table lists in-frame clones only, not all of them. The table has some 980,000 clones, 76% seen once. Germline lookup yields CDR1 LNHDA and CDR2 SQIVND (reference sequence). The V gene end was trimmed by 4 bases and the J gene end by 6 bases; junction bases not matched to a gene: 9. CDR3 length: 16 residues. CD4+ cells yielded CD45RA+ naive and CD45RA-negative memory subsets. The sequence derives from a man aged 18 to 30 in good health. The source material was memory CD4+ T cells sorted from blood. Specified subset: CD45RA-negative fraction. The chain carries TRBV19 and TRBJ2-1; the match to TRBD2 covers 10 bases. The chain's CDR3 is CASSKSSGSPPNEQFF. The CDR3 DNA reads TGTGCCAGTAGTAAGTCTAGCGGGAGTCCCCCCAATGAGCAGTTCTTC.